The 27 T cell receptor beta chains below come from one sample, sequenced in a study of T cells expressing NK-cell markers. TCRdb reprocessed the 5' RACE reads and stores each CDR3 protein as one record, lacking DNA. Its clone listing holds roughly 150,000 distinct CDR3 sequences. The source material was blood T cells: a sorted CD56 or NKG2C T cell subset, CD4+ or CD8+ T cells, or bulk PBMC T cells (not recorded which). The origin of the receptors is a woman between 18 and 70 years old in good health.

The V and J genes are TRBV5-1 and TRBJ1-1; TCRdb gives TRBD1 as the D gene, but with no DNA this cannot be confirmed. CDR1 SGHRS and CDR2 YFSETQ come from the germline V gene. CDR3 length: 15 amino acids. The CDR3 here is CASSSTGQEEGEAFF.

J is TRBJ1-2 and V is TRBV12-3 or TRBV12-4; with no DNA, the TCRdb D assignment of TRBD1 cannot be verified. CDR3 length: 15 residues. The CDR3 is CASSRGTGGNYGYTF.

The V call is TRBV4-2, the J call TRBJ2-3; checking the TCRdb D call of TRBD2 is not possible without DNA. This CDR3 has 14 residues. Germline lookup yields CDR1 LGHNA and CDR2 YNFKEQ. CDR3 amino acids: CASSPFSRADTQYF.

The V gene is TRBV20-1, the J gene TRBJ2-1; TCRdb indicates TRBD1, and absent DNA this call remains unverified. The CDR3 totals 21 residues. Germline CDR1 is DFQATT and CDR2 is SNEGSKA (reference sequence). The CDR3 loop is CSARGQLTGLLEISSYNEQFF.

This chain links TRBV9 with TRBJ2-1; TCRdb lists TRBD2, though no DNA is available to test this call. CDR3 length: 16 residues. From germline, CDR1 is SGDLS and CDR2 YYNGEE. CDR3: CASSVEGRGGIGEQFF.

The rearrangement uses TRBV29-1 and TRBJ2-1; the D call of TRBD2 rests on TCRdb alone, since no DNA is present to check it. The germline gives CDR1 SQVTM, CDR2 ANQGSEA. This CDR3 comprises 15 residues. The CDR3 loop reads CSVGGGEGSYNEQFF.

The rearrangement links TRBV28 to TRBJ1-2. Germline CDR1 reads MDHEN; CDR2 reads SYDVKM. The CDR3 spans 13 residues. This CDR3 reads CASSPIPVVGYTF.

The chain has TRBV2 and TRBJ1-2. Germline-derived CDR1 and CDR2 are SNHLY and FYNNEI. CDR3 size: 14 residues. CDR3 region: CASSEGQFSYGYTF.

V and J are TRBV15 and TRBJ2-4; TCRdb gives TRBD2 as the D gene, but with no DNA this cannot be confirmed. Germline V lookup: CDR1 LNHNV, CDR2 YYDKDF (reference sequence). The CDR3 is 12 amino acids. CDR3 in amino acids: CATSRREGIQYF.

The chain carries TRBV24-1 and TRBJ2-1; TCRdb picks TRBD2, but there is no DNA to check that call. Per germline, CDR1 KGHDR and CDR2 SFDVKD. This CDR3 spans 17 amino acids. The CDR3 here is CATSDLGTSGAYNEQFF.

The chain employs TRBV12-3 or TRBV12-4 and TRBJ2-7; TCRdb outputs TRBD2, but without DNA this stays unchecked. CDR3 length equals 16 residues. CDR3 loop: CASSFGQARLVYEQYF.

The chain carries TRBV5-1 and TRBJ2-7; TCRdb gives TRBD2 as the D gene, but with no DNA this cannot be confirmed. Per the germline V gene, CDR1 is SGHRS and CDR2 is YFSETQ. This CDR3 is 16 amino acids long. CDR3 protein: CASSGKTSGTSYEQYF.

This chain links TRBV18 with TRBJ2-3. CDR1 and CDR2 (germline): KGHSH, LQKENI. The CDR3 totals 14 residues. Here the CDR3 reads CASSPRGGTDTQYF.

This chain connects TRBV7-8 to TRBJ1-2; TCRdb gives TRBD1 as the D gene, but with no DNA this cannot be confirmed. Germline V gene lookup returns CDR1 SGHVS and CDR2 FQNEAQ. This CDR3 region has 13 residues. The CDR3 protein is CASSLGRVYGYTF.

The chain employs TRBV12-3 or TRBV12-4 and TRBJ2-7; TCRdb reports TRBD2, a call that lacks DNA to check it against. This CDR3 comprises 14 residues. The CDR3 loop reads CASSPDWRRSEQYF.

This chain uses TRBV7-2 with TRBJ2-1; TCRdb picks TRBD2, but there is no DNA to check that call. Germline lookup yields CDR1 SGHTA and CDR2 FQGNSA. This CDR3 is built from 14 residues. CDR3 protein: CAISPASGRHEQFF.

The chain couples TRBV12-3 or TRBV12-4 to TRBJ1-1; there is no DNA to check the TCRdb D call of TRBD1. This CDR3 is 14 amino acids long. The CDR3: CASSNRGSNTEAFF.

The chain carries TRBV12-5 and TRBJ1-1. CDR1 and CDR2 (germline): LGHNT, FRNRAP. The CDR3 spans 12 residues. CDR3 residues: CASEPADSEAFF.

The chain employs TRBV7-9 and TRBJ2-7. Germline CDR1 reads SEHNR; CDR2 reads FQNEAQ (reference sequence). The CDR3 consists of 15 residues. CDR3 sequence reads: CASSLAPTGGPEQYF.

Here the CDR3 reads CASSQVLRNTEAFF. This rearrangement joins TRBV4-1 to TRBJ1-1. This CDR3 region has 14 residues. Germline CDR1 and CDR2: MGHRA and YSYEKL.

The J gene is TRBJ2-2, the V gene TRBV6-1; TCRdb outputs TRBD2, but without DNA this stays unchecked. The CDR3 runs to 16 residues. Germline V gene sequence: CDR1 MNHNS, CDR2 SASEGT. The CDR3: CASTKRGGLYTGELFF.

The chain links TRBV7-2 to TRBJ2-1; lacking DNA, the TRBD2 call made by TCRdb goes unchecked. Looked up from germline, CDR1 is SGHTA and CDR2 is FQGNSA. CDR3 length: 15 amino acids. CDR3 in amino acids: CASRLGLAGGYEQFF.

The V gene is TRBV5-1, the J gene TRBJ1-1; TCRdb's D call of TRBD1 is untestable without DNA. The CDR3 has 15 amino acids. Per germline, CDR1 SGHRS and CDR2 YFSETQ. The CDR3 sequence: CASSSGTTLNTEAFF.

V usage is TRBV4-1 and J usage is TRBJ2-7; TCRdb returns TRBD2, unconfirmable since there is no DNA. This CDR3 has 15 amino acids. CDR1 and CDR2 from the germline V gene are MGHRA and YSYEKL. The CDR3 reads CASSRSGMRAYEQYF.

The CDR3 loop reads CASNPGGGALYEQYF. This chain links TRBV5-1 with TRBJ2-7; TCRdb reports TRBD2, a call that lacks DNA to check it against. The CDR3 has 15 amino acids. Germline assignment: CDR1 SGHRS and CDR2 YFSETQ.

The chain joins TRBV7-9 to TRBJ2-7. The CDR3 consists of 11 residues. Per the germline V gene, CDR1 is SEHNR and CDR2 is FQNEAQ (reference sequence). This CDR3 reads CASSFRSEQYF.

Here the CDR3 reads CATSEQYYEQYF. This sequence joins TRBV24-1 and TRBJ2-7. In germline, CDR1 is KGHDR, CDR2 SFDVKD. This CDR3 has 12 amino acids.